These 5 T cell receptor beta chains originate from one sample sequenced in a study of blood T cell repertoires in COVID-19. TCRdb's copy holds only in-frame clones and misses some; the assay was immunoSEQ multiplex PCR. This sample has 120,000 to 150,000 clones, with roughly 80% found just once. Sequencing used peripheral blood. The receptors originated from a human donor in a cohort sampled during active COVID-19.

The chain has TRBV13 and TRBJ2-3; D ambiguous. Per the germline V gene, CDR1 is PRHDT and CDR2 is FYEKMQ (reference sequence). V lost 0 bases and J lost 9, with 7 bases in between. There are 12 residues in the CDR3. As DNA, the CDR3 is TGTGCCAGCAGCTTAGGTGCGCGGACGCAGTATTTT. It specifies CASSLGARTQYF.

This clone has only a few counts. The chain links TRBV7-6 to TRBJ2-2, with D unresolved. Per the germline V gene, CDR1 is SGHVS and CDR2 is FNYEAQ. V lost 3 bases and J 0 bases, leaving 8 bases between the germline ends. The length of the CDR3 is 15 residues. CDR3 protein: CASSLAIANTGELFF. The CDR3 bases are TGTGCCAGCAGCTTGGCCATCGCGAACACCGGGGAGCTGTTTTTT.

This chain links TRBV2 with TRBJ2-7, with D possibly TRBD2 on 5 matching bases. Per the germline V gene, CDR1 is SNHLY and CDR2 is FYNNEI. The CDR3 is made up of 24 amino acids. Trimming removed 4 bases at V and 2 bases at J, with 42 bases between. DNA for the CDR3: TGTGCCAGCAGTGTACCCCCCCTTATGTATCGGAGCGGCCTGAACCTACCGCTTACCTACGAGCAGTACGTC. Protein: CASSVPPLMYRSGLNLPLTYEQYV.

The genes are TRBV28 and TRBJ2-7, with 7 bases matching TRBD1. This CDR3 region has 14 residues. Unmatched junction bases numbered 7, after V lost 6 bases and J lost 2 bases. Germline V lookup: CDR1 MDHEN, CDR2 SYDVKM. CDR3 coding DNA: TGTGCCAGCAGCCTAGGGGGCCAAACCTACGAGCAGTACTTC. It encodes CASSLGGQTYEQYF.

The CDR3 loop is CASTDQRTTDQPQHF. CDR3 bases: TGTGCCAGCACCGATCAACGTACCACAGATCAGCCCCAGCATTTT. The chain carries TRBV28 and TRBJ1-5; no definite D call. Deletions cut 7 bases from V and 5 bases from J, with 18 bases between. Germline lookup yields CDR1 MDHEN and CDR2 SYDVKM. The CDR3 is 15 amino acids.